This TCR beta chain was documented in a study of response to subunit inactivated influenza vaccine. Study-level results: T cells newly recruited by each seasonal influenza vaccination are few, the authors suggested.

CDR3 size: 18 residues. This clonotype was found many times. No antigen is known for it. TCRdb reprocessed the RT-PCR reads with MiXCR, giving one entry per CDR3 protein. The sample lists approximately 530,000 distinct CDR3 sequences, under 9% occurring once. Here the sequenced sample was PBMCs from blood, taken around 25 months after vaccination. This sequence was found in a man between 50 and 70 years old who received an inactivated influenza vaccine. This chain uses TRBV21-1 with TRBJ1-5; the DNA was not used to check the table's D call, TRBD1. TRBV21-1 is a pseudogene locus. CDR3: CASSKAAIFQQGNQPQHF. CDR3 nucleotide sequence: TGTGCCAGCAGCAAAGCCGCGATCTTCCAACAGGGGAATCAGCCCCAGCATTTT.